Listed below are T cell receptor beta chains from one sample, sequenced in a study of OX40 agonist ivuxolimab in advanced cancers. The repertoire was sequenced with immunoSEQ multiplex PCR; TCRdb's copy has only in-frame clones and lacks some. The table records about 79,000 clones, 80% to 95% of them present only once. The specimen was CD4+ or CD8+ T cells sorted from blood, collected in a trial of the OX40 agonist ivuxolimab. The source is an adult with an advanced solid tumor such as melanoma, head and neck, liver or kidney cancer. Each CDR3 is given with its conserved first and last residue. Each record gives: V gene, J gene, D gene, clone size, CDR3 length, CDR3 protein, CDR3 DNA. A D gene is named only where the DNA matches it firmly. Clone size is shown for a subset of rows, as once, few, many or a class of expanded clone.

v_gene: TRBV18
j_gene: TRBJ2-7
d_gene: NA
abundance: few
len: 14
CDR3aa: CASSPWQESYEQYF
CDR3nt: TGTGCCAGCTCACCATGGCAGGAATCCTACGAGCAGTACTTC

v_gene: TRBV19
j_gene: TRBJ2-3
d_gene: TRBD2
abundance: NA
len: 16
CDR3aa: CASSMASGASTDTQYF
CDR3nt: TGTGCCAGTAGTATGGCCAGCGGGGCTAGCACAGATACGCAGTATTTT

v_gene: TRBV5-8
j_gene: TRBJ2-1
d_gene: NA
abundance: NA
len: 15
CDR3aa: CASSFGRSSYNEQFF
CDR3nt: TGTGCCAGCAGCTTCGGGCGGAGCTCCTACAATGAGCAGTTCTTC

v_gene: TRBV18
j_gene: TRBJ1-4
d_gene: NA
abundance: NA
len: 14
CDR3aa: CASSPRDGNEKLFF
CDR3nt: TGTGCCAGCTCACCACGGGACGGCAATGAAAAACTGTTTTTT

v_gene: TRBV28
j_gene: TRBJ1-3
d_gene: TRBD1
abundance: NA
len: 18
CDR3aa: CASSFLRTGKAPGNTIYF
CDR3nt: TGTGCCAGCAGTTTCCTTAGGACAGGCAAGGCGCCTGGAAACACCATATATTTT

v_gene: TRBV28
j_gene: TRBJ1-4
d_gene: NA
abundance: NA
len: 17
CDR3aa: CASSQRLRVPTNEKLFF
CDR3nt: TGTGCCAGCAGTCAACGATTAAGGGTTCCAACTAATGAAAAACTGTTTTTT

v_gene: TRBV20-1
j_gene: TRBJ2-3
d_gene: NA
abundance: NA
len: 11
CDR3aa: CSAREVDTQYF
CDR3nt: TGCAGTGCTAGAGAGGTAGATACGCAGTATTTT

v_gene: TRBV4-2
j_gene: TRBJ2-2
d_gene: NA
abundance: NA
len: 12
CDR3aa: CASSQPTGELFF
CDR3nt: TGTGCCAGCAGCCAACCCACCGGGGAGCTGTTTTTT

v_gene: TRBV23-1
j_gene: TRBJ1-5
d_gene: NA
abundance: once
len: 16
CDR3aa: CASSQQAKRGGQPQHF
CDR3nt: TGCGCCAGCAGTCAACAAGCCAAAAGAGGCGGGCAGCCCCAGCATTTT

v_gene: TRBV28
j_gene: TRBJ1-3
d_gene: NA
abundance: NA
len: 15
CDR3aa: CASSFRQGPGNTIYF
CDR3nt: TGTGCCAGCAGTTTTCGGCAGGGCCCTGGAAACACCATATATTTT

v_gene: TRBV30
j_gene: TRBJ1-6
d_gene: TRBD1
abundance: NA
len: 14
CDR3aa: CAWRAGTGDSPLHF
CDR3nt: TGTGCCTGGAGGGCCGGGACAGGGGATTCACCCCTCCACTTT

v_gene: TRBV11-3
j_gene: TRBJ2-7
d_gene: NA
abundance: NA
len: 12
CDR3aa: CASSSQGYEQYF
CDR3nt: TGTGCCAGCAGCTCTCAAGGATACGAGCAGTACTTC

v_gene: TRBV9
j_gene: TRBJ1-5
d_gene: NA
abundance: NA
len: 12
CDR3aa: CASNLMNQPQHF
CDR3nt: TGTGCCAGCAACCTCATGAATCAGCCCCAGCATTTT

v_gene: TRBV7-3
j_gene: TRBJ2-2
d_gene: NA
abundance: NA
len: 16
CDR3aa: CASSLMRTGNTGELFF
CDR3nt: TGTGCCAGCAGCTTAATGCGAACGGGGAACACCGGGGAGCTGTTTTTT

v_gene: TRBV10-3
j_gene: TRBJ2-7
d_gene: TRBD2
abundance: NA
len: 13
CDR3aa: CAISDLTSGEQYF
CDR3nt: TGTGCCATCAGTGACCTCACTAGCGGCGAGCAGTACTTC

v_gene: TRBV6-1
j_gene: TRBJ2-1
d_gene: NA
abundance: NA
len: 15
CDR3aa: CASKIRLETYNEQFF
CDR3nt: TGTGCCAGCAAAATCCGTCTCGAGACCTACAATGAGCAGTTCTTC

v_gene: TRBV18
j_gene: TRBJ2-7
d_gene: NA
abundance: NA
len: 16
CDR3aa: CASSPLGSPGTYEQYF
CDR3nt: TGTGCCAGCTCACCATTGGGGTCCCCGGGCACCTACGAGCAGTACTTC

v_gene: TRBV4-1
j_gene: TRBJ2-7
d_gene: NA
abundance: NA
len: 15
CDR3aa: CASSQDGGLTYEQYF
CDR3nt: TGCGCCAGCAGCCAAGACGGAGGACTCACCTACGAGCAGTACTTC

v_gene: TRBV14
j_gene: TRBJ1-1
d_gene: NA
abundance: NA
len: 14
CDR3aa: CASSRAVGGAAAFF
CDR3nt: TGTGCCAGCAGCCGCGCGGTAGGGGGGGCCGCGGCTTTCTTT

v_gene: TRBV20-1
j_gene: TRBJ2-7
d_gene: NA
abundance: once
len: 11
CDR3aa: CSARDWVEQYF
CDR3nt: TGCAGTGCTAGAGATTGGGTTGAGCAGTACTTC

v_gene: TRBV9
j_gene: TRBJ2-5
d_gene: NA
abundance: NA
len: 14
CDR3aa: CASSPGPGQETQYF
CDR3nt: TGTGCCAGCAGCCCCGGCCCAGGCCAAGAGACCCAGTACTTC

v_gene: TRBV21-1
j_gene: TRBJ1-3
d_gene: NA
abundance: NA
len: 14
CDR3aa: CASSKRICGNTIYF
CDR3nt: TGTGCCAGCAGCAAACGGATATGCGGAAACACCATATATTTT

v_gene: TRBV7-8
j_gene: TRBJ1-6
d_gene: TRBD1
abundance: NA
len: 14
CDR3aa: CASSRGQINSPLHF
CDR3nt: TGTGCCAGCAGCCGGGGACAGATTAATTCACCCCTCCACTTT

v_gene: TRBV5-4
j_gene: TRBJ2-1
d_gene: NA
abundance: NA
len: 14
CDR3aa: CASSLDSGHNEQFF
CDR3nt: TGTGCCAGCAGCTTGGATAGCGGCCACAATGAGCAGTTCTTC

v_gene: TRBV19
j_gene: TRBJ2-5
d_gene: NA
abundance: NA
len: 13
CDR3aa: CASSEGRQETQYF
CDR3nt: TGTGCCAGTAGTGAGGGGCGACAAGAGACCCAGTACTTC

v_gene: TRBV23-1
j_gene: TRBJ1-1
d_gene: NA
abundance: NA
len: 16
CDR3aa: CASSQSGCGGNTEAFF
CDR3nt: TGCGCCAGCAGTCAATCGGGCTGCGGGGGAAACACTGAAGCTTTCTTT

v_gene: TRBV29-1
j_gene: TRBJ2-5
d_gene: NA
abundance: NA
len: 13
CDR3aa: CSVGGGWAETQYF
CDR3nt: TGCAGCGTTGGAGGGGGTTGGGCAGAGACCCAGTACTTC

v_gene: TRBV2
j_gene: TRBJ2-2
d_gene: TRBD2
abundance: NA
len: 16
CDR3aa: CASSEGLAVNTGELFF
CDR3nt: TGTGCCAGCAGTGAAGGGCTAGCGGTGAACACCGGGGAGCTGTTTTTT

v_gene: TRBV9
j_gene: TRBJ1-4
d_gene: NA
abundance: NA
len: 13
CDR3aa: CASSVGGAEKLFF
CDR3nt: TGTGCCAGCAGCGTGGGAGGGGCGGAAAAACTGTTTTTT

v_gene: TRBV28
j_gene: TRBJ2-5
d_gene: TRBD2
abundance: NA
len: 15
CDR3aa: CASMASGNNQETQYF
CDR3nt: TGTGCCAGCATGGCTAGCGGGAACAACCAAGAGACCCAGTACTTC

v_gene: TRBV18
j_gene: TRBJ2-5
d_gene: NA
abundance: NA
len: 12
CDR3aa: CASSPGRETQYF
CDR3nt: TGTGCCAGCTCACCGGGCCGCGAGACCCAGTACTTC

v_gene: TRBV28
j_gene: TRBJ2-3
d_gene: NA
abundance: NA
len: 18
CDR3aa: CASSWGAAAGYGTDTQYF
CDR3nt: TGTGCCAGCAGCTGGGGGGCAGCCGCAGGCTATGGCACAGATACGCAGTATTTT

v_gene: TRBV5-1
j_gene: TRBJ2-5
d_gene: TRBD1
abundance: NA
len: 14
CDR3aa: CASSGQGAGETQYF
CDR3nt: TGCGCCAGCAGCGGACAGGGGGCCGGAGAGACCCAGTACTTC

v_gene: TRBV9
j_gene: TRBJ2-7
d_gene: NA
abundance: NA
len: 15
CDR3aa: CASSVDIGSSYEQYF
CDR3nt: TGTGCCAGCAGCGTCGACATCGGCTCTTCCTACGAGCAGTACTTC

v_gene: TRBV14
j_gene: TRBJ2-1
d_gene: NA
abundance: NA
len: 17
CDR3aa: CASSQDLAMSSYNEQFF
CDR3nt: TGTGCCAGCAGCCAAGACCTAGCGATGAGCTCCTACAATGAGCAGTTCTTC

v_gene: TRBV19
j_gene: TRBJ1-5
d_gene: NA
abundance: NA
len: 19
CDR3aa: CASSIEAPRTTYSNQPQHF
CDR3nt: TGTGCCAGTAGTATAGAAGCGCCCAGGACCACATATAGCAATCAGCCCCAGCATTTT

v_gene: TRBV4-1
j_gene: TRBJ2-1
d_gene: TRBD2
abundance: NA
len: 14
CDR3aa: CASSQGLAGGKQFF
CDR3nt: TGCGCCAGCAGCCAAGGACTAGCGGGCGGGAAGCAGTTCTTC

v_gene: TRBV6-1
j_gene: TRBJ2-1
d_gene: TRBD2
abundance: NA
len: 18
CDR3aa: CASSEAGWGLAGVNEQFF
CDR3nt: TGTGCCAGCAGTGAAGCCGGGTGGGGACTAGCGGGAGTGAATGAGCAGTTCTTC

v_gene: TRBV18
j_gene: TRBJ2-7
d_gene: NA
abundance: NA
len: 15
CDR3aa: CASSRREPGSYEQYF
CDR3nt: TGTGCCAGCTCACGGCGAGAACCAGGATCCTACGAGCAGTACTTC

v_gene: TRBV10-1
j_gene: TRBJ1-5
d_gene: NA
abundance: NA
len: 13
CDR3aa: CASSVGLGQPQHF
CDR3nt: TGCGCCAGCAGTGTGGGGTTGGGTCAGCCCCAGCATTTT

v_gene: TRBV18
j_gene: TRBJ1-3
d_gene: NA
abundance: NA
len: 16
CDR3aa: CASSPPSTSSGNTIYF
CDR3nt: TGTGCCAGCTCACCACCGTCAACGAGCTCTGGAAACACCATATATTTT

v_gene: TRBV28
j_gene: TRBJ2-7
d_gene: TRBD1
abundance: NA
len: 14
CDR3aa: CASSPRTGNYEQYF
CDR3nt: TGTGCCAGCAGTCCCCGGACAGGGAACTACGAGCAGTACTTC

v_gene: TRBV11-2
j_gene: TRBJ2-1
d_gene: TRBD2
abundance: few
len: 16
CDR3aa: CASSLVRLAVYNEQFF
CDR3nt: TGTGCCAGCAGCTTAGTGAGACTAGCGGTCTACAATGAGCAGTTCTTC

v_gene: TRBV27
j_gene: TRBJ2-2
d_gene: NA
abundance: NA
len: 16
CDR3aa: CASSLLGTPNTGELFF
CDR3nt: TGTGCCAGCAGTTTATTAGGGACACCCAACACCGGGGAGCTGTTTTTT

v_gene: TRBV7-9
j_gene: TRBJ1-2
d_gene: NA
abundance: NA
len: 14
CDR3aa: CASSNLGGQGGYTF
CDR3nt: TGTGCCAGCAGCAACCTCGGGGGGCAGGGTGGCTACACCTTC

v_gene: TRBV28
j_gene: TRBJ1-4
d_gene: NA
abundance: NA
len: 16
CDR3aa: CASSPANPGSNEKLFF
CDR3nt: TGTGCCAGCAGTCCAGCGAATCCGGGCTCAAACGAAAAACTGTTTTTT

v_gene: TRBV6-1
j_gene: TRBJ2-7
d_gene: NA
abundance: NA
len: 14
CDR3aa: CASSDPSVPYEQYF
CDR3nt: TGTGCCAGCAGTGATCCAAGCGTTCCCTACGAGCAGTACTTC

v_gene: TRBV27
j_gene: TRBJ1-2
d_gene: NA
abundance: NA
len: 13
CDR3aa: CASSLSGTYGYTF
CDR3nt: TGTGCCAGCAGTTTATCCGGCACCTATGGCTACACCTTC

v_gene: TRBV6-5
j_gene: TRBJ2-7
d_gene: NA
abundance: NA
len: 14
CDR3aa: CASSPDRPIYEQYF
CDR3nt: TGTGCCAGCAGTCCCGACAGGCCCATATACGAGCAGTACTTC

v_gene: TRBV18
j_gene: TRBJ1-2
d_gene: NA
abundance: NA
len: 14
CDR3aa: CASSPPAINYGYTF
CDR3nt: TGTGCCAGCTCACCACCCGCGATTAACTATGGCTACACCTTC

v_gene: TRBV5-6
j_gene: TRBJ2-7
d_gene: NA
abundance: NA
len: 16
CDR3aa: CASSVLGAGYTYEQYF
CDR3nt: TGTGCCAGCAGCGTCCTCGGGGCAGGATACACCTACGAGCAGTACTTC

v_gene: TRBV11-2
j_gene: TRBJ2-5
d_gene: NA
abundance: NA
len: 12
CDR3aa: CASSHEGETQYF
CDR3nt: TGTGCCAGCAGCCATGAGGGGGAGACCCAGTACTTC

v_gene: TRBV4-2
j_gene: TRBJ1-1
d_gene: NA
abundance: NA
len: 16
CDR3aa: CASSQDHGRGNTEAFF
CDR3nt: TGTGCCAGCAGCCAAGACCATGGACGGGGGAACACTGAAGCTTTCTTT

v_gene: TRBV18
j_gene: TRBJ2-7
d_gene: TRBD1
abundance: NA
len: 14
CDR3aa: CASSDRGLSYEQYF
CDR3nt: TGTGCCAGCTCCGACAGGGGTTTGTCCTACGAGCAGTACTTC

v_gene: TRBV4-1
j_gene: TRBJ1-5
d_gene: NA
abundance: NA
len: 17
CDR3aa: CASSQDSRFYSNQPQHF
CDR3nt: TGCGCCAGCAGCCAAGATTCAAGATTCTATAGCAATCAGCCCCAGCATTTT